This T cell receptor (beta chain) emerged from a study of CD8 T cells in ankylosing spondylitis. Study-level points and caveats: Seemingly characteristic of ankylosing spondylitis blood was a TCR beta motif consisting of roughly 8 highly homologous variants. The study looked at matched synovial fluid samples from ankylosing spondylitis patients. Disease-linked clones were reported to be significantly enriched there.

The length of the CDR3 is 13 residues. CDR1 and CDR2 from the germline V gene are SQVTM and ANQGSEA. J lost 2 bases, V lost 3 bases, and 3 bases had no gene match. It was by quantitative 5'-RACE with molecular barcodes that TCR beta libraries were made. TCRdb itself ran the 5' RACE reads through MiXCR, one entry per CDR3 protein. The repertoire holds approximately 400,000 distinct CDR3 sequences, roughly 25% seen once, with 0.89% in the top ten. About this clonotype itself: Its antigen is not identified.

The chain employs TRBV29-1 and TRBJ1-2, with TRBD1 matching 7 bases. The sequence was collected from a male donor with ankylosing spondylitis. Sequenced material: blood, either unsorted or a sorted T cell fraction (not recorded which). CDR3 coding DNA: TGCAGCGTTGAGACAGGGAGGAACTATGGCTACACCTTC. Protein product: CSVETGRNYGYTF. The full variable domain, its missing parts supplied by reference TRBV29-1 and TRBJ1-2, is SAVISQKPSRDICQRGTSLTIQCQVDSQVTMMFWYRQQPGQSLTLIATANQGSEATYESGFVIDKFPISRPNLTFSTLTVSNMSPEDSSIYLCSVETGRNYGYTFGSGTRLTVV.